A single sample gave rise to the 29 T cell receptor beta chains below, sequenced in a study of cytomegalovirus exposure and HLA in healthy donors. Repertoires were generated with immunoSEQ multiplex PCR, while TCRdb's copy carries only in-frame clones and drops some. In the table there are a few hundred thousand clones, around 89% of which are singletons. The sample consisted of PBMCs. The receptors were sampled from a woman in her late teens or twenties in good health and CMV-seronegative.

This sequence joins TRBV5-1 and TRBJ1-2; 8 bases are a match to TRBD1. Per the germline V gene, CDR1 is SGHRS and CDR2 is YFSETQ. Germline trimming cut 2 bases from V and 1 base from J; bases unmatched to any gene: 7. This CDR3 is built from 16 residues. CDR3 loop: CASSFHRQGFNYGYTF. The CDR3 nucleotides are TGCGCCAGCAGCTTCCATCGACAGGGGTTTAACTATGGCTACACCTTC.

V and J are TRBV28 and TRBJ1-6; a possible D gene is TRBD1 (6 bases). V was shortened by 6 bases and J by 3 bases, with 15 bases between the two germline ends. Per germline, CDR1 MDHEN and CDR2 SYDVKM. CDR3 length: 16 residues. CDR3: CASSQLGANYNSPLHF. CDR3 DNA sequence: TGTGCCAGCAGCCAACTGGGGGCTAACTATAATTCACCCCTCCACTTT.

The rearrangement uses TRBV4-2 and TRBJ2-1, with no clear D. Germline lookup yields CDR1 LGHNA and CDR2 YNFKEQ. V lost 2 bases, J lost 5 bases, and 13 bases lay in between. The CDR3 has 15 residues. CDR3 nucleotides: TGTGCCAGCAGCCAATTTATCTCACAACACAATGAGCAGTTCTTC. This translates into CASSQFISQHNEQFF.

The chain carries TRBV5-1 and TRBJ2-3, with TRBD2 matching 9 bases. CDR1 and CDR2 (germline): SGHRS, YFSETQ. The J segment lost 4 bases and the V segment lost 4 bases, leaving 13 bases of the junction unmatched. The CDR3 is made up of 17 amino acids. CDR3 residues: CASSPYQGGRGADTQYF. The CDR3 nucleotides are TGCGCCAGCAGCCCCTACCAGGGCGGGAGGGGCGCAGATACGCAGTATTTT.

V gene TRBV28 combines with J gene TRBJ2-7; 9 bases agree with TRBD1. Looked up from germline, CDR1 is MDHEN and CDR2 is SYDVKM. CDR3 length: 16 residues. V gave up 0 bases and J gave up 3 bases; unmatched junction bases: 6. The CDR3 loop is CASSLWGQGGNYEQYF. The CDR3 bases are TGTGCCAGCAGTTTATGGGGACAGGGAGGAAACTACGAGCAGTACTTC. Together with reference TRBV28 and TRBJ2-7, the CDR3 gives the full variable domain: DVKVTQSSRYLVKRTGEKVFLECVQDMDHENMFWYRQDPGLGLRLIYFSYDVKMKEKGDIPEGYSVSREKKERFSLILESASTNQTSMYLCASSLWGQGGNYEQYFGPGTRLTVT.

The genes are TRBV30 and TRBJ2-3; no clear D. This CDR3 has 12 amino acids. Trimming cost V 4 bases and J 3 bases, with 8 bases left between them. Germline V lookup: CDR1 GTSNPN, CDR2 SVGIG (reference sequence). The DNA for the CDR3 is TGTGCCTGGAACCCAGGAACAGATACGCAGTATTTT. This encodes CAWNPGTDTQYF.

This sequence joins TRBV7-9 and TRBJ2-7; D perhaps matches TRBD2 (6 bases). The germline V and J ends were trimmed by 5 bases and 2 bases, with 16 bases remaining between them. From germline, CDR1 is SEHNR and CDR2 FQNEAQ (reference sequence). CDR3 length: 15 amino acids. CDR3 coding DNA: TGTGCCAGCAGCGCGCGCGGCGGAGGGGCCTACGAGCAGTACTTC. It specifies CASSARGGGAYEQYF.

The chain is built from TRBV11-2 and TRBJ2-7, with D possibly matching TRBD1 (5 bases). Trimming removed 0 bases at V and 3 bases at J, with 9 bases between. Germline CDR1 and CDR2: SGHAT and FQNNGV. The CDR3 is made up of 14 amino acids. This chain's CDR3 is CASSLERQLYEQYF. Written as DNA, the CDR3 is TGTGCCAGCAGCTTAGAACGACAGCTCTACGAGCAGTACTTC.

This clone appeared many times. The gene calls are TRBV2 and TRBJ2-2; D remains ambiguous. This CDR3 has 14 residues. CDR1 is SNHLY, CDR2 FYNNEI, per germline. Trimming took 0 bases from V and 3 from J, leaving 5 bases between them. The CDR3 nucleotides are TGTGCCAGCAGTGAAGCGGTAGACACCGGGGAGCTGTTTTTT. Its protein is CASSEAVDTGELFF.

The V call is TRBV19, the J call TRBJ1-5; D call uncertain. The CDR3 has 15 residues. CDR1 is LNHDA, CDR2 SQIVND, per germline (reference sequence). The V and J ends lost 7 bases and 1 base respectively, with 14 bases between them. CDR3 amino acids: CASNSRGMSNQPQHF. Written as DNA, the CDR3 is TGTGCCAGTAACTCTAGAGGGATGAGCAATCAGCCCCAGCATTTT.

This clone was recorded only once. CDR3 amino acids: CSATFEETQYF. CDR3 DNA sequence: TGCAGTGCTACCTTCGAGGAGACCCAGTACTTC. The chain is built from TRBV20-1 and TRBJ2-5; unclear D gene. Deletions cut 4 bases from V and 5 bases from J, with 8 bases between. The CDR3 is 11 amino acids. Germline V gene data show CDR1 as DFQATT and CDR2 as SNEGSKA (reference sequence).

V gene TRBV6-1 combines with J gene TRBJ2-7, with TRBD2 matching over 11 bases. The CDR3 runs to 15 residues. The V gene's germline CDR1 is MNHNS and CDR2 SASEGT. V trimming: 7 bases; J trimming: 0 bases; junction bases outside the gene matches: 5. CDR3 coding DNA: TGTGCCAGCAACGGTAGCGGGAGGGCCTCCTACGAGCAGTACTTC. Its translation is CASNGSGRASYEQYF.

J is TRBJ1-1 and V is TRBV12-5, with 7 bases matching TRBD1. This CDR3 contains 17 residues. Germline CDR1 and CDR2: LGHNT and FRNRAP. V shed 7 bases and J 1 base; nucleotides not matched to a gene: 15. The CDR3 loop is CASAPGTERVANTEAFF. The CDR3 region has the DNA TGTGCTAGTGCCCCCGGGACAGAAAGGGTGGCGAACACTGAAGCTTTCTTT.

The V call is TRBV28, the J call TRBJ2-7, with D possibly matching TRBD2 (5 bases). There are 11 residues in the CDR3. V was cut by 3 bases and J by 13 bases, with 13 bases left in between. The germline CDR1 and CDR2 sequences are MDHEN and SYDVKM. CDR3 sequence: CASSFRGPIYF. In DNA, the CDR3 is TGTGCCAGCAGTTTTCGCGGGCCAATCTACTTC.

This chain uses TRBV18 with TRBJ2-2, with 13 bases lining up with TRBD2. This CDR3 spans 18 amino acids. From germline, CDR1 is KGHSH and CDR2 LQKENI. Germline trimming cut 6 bases from V and 0 bases from J; bases unmatched to any gene: 7. The chain's CDR3 is CASSPRGTSGTNTGELFF. CDR3 nucleotides: TGTGCCAGCTCTCCCAGGGGGACTAGCGGGACGAACACCGGGGAGCTGTTTTTT.

This clone occurred once. V gene TRBV5-4 combines with J gene TRBJ2-7, with 7 bases fitting TRBD2. V was clipped by 4 bases and J by 2 bases; unmatched bases: 6. This CDR3 spans 14 amino acids. Germline V gene lookup returns CDR1 SGHNT and CDR2 YYREEE (reference sequence). CDR3 bases: TGTGCCAGCAGCATAGAAACTAGCGCCTACGAGCAGTACTTC. Translating gives CASSIETSAYEQYF.

The CDR3 DNA reads TGTGCCAGCAGCCAAACAGGGTTTGCTTCTGGAAACACCATATATTTT. It translates to CASSQTGFASGNTIYF. The V call is TRBV11-2, the J call TRBJ1-3, with a weak D call TRBD1 (6 bases). The CDR3 is made up of 16 amino acids. Germline-derived CDR1 and CDR2 are SGHAT and FQNNGV. Trimming stripped 5 bases from V and 1 base from J, with 15 bases between.

This clone was detected only a few times. The chain joins TRBV28 to TRBJ1-2; D is ambiguous. The germline CDR1 and CDR2 sequences are MDHEN and SYDVKM. V was trimmed by 6 bases and J by 7 bases, leaving 9 bases between them. The CDR3 covers 11 residues. The CDR3 loop reads CASSTPSGYTF. The DNA for the CDR3 is TGTGCCAGCAGCACTCCCTCTGGCTACACCTTC.

V usage is TRBV5-1 and J usage is TRBJ1-1; 9 nucleotides line up with TRBD1. J gave up 4 bases and V 3 bases, and 7 bases lay outside the gene matches. Germline lookup yields CDR1 SGHRS and CDR2 YFSETQ. The CDR3 length is 15 residues. The DNA of the CDR3 is TGCGCCAGCAGCTCACAGACAGGGGGACCCACTGAAGCTTTCTTT. Its translation: CASSSQTGGPTEAFF.

V gene TRBV6-1 combines with J gene TRBJ2-3; D is unclear. Germline V gives CDR1 MNHNS, CDR2 SASEGT. V was trimmed by 7 bases and J by 1 base, leaving 12 bases between them. This CDR3 is 14 amino acids long. DNA for the CDR3: TGTGCCAGCACCTCGCGGAGAGGCACAGATACGCAGTATTTT. It yields the protein CASTSRRGTDTQYF.

The V and J genes are TRBV4-1 and TRBJ1-3; TRBD1 agrees at 11 bases. The CDR3 runs 18 residues. From germline, CDR1 is MGHRA and CDR2 YSYEKL. V lost 0 bases to trimming and J lost 8 bases; unmatched junction nucleotides: 12. CDR3 protein: CASSQDGRDRGKVDTIYF. The DNA for the CDR3 is TGCGCCAGCAGCCAAGATGGTAGGGACAGGGGGAAGGTCGACACCATATATTTT.

The chain links TRBV10-3 to TRBJ2-1; D might be TRBD1 (6 bases). Germline-derived CDR1 and CDR2 are ENHRY and SYGVKD. Between the trimmed V and J ends, which lost 2 bases and 7 bases, there was a span of 18 bases. The CDR3 has 16 residues. The CDR3 DNA is TGTGCCATCAGTGAGGTTCCCCGGGACGGACAGAATGAGCAGTTCTTC. Protein: CAISEVPRDGQNEQFF.

The sample holds one count of this clone. This chain uses TRBV5-1 with TRBJ2-1, with 8 positions matching TRBD1. The CDR3 runs to 15 residues. Germline loops: CDR1 SGHRS, CDR2 YFSETQ. V lost 4 bases to trimming and J lost 0 bases; unmatched junction nucleotides: 3. CDR3 protein: CASSRTGPSYNEQFF. CDR3 DNA: TGCGCCAGCAGCCGGACAGGGCCCTCCTACAATGAGCAGTTCTTC.

This clone was recorded once. The chain couples TRBV13 to TRBJ2-7, with D perhaps matching TRBD2 (6 bases). Deletions cut 0 bases from V and 4 bases from J, with 7 bases between. The CDR3 has 13 residues. Germline V gene lookup returns CDR1 PRHDT and CDR2 FYEKMQ (reference sequence). CDR3 in DNA: TGTGCCAGCAGCTTAGGGCTAGCGTACGAGCAGTACTTC. It specifies CASSLGLAYEQYF.

The V gene is TRBV27, the J gene TRBJ2-2; possibly TRBD2 for D (6 bases). Trimming removed 1 base at V and 0 bases at J, with 6 bases between. CDR1 is MNHEY and CDR2 is SMNVEV in the germline V gene (reference sequence). The CDR3 loop spans 15 amino acids. The CDR3 bases are TGTGCCAGCAGTTTATGGGGGGCGAACACCGGGGAGCTGTTTTTT. It codes for CASSLWGANTGELFF.

V is TRBV7-6 and J is TRBJ1-2; 8 nucleotides agree with TRBD1. V gave up 5 bases and J gave up 5 bases; unmatched junction bases: 10. The germline V gene has CDR1 SGHVS and CDR2 FNYEAQ. CDR3 length equals 15 residues. The CDR3: CASSPTDRGHYGYTF. CDR3 sequence (DNA): TGTGCCAGCAGCCCTACAGACAGGGGACATTATGGCTACACCTTC.

V usage is TRBV18 and J usage is TRBJ2-7; perhaps TRBD2 as D (6 bases). The germline gives CDR1 KGHSH, CDR2 LQKENI. The CDR3 is 14 amino acids. Deletions cut 6 bases from V and 3 bases from J, with 15 bases between. The chain's CDR3 is CASSLRLDDYEQYF. The CDR3 nucleotides read TGTGCCAGCTCCCTAAGACTAGACGACTACGAGCAGTACTTC.

Written as DNA, the CDR3 is TGTGCCAGCAGCCGGGGACTAGCTGTAGGTGGCACAGATACGCAGTATTTT. Amino acid sequence: CASSRGLAVGGTDTQYF. V is TRBV7-2 and J is TRBJ2-3; TRBD2 matches at 9 bases. With 5 bases clipped from V and 1 base from J, the junction kept 10 bases outside the gene matches. Germline CDR1 reads SGHTA; CDR2 reads FQGNSA. The CDR3 sequence is 17 residues long.

The rearrangement uses TRBV28 and TRBJ1-2, with unresolved D. Germline V CDR1 and CDR2: MDHEN, SYDVKM. The CDR3 contains 16 residues. Trimming took 6 bases from V and 0 from J, leaving 17 bases between them. For the CDR3, the DNA is TGTGCCAGCAGCCGAAGAGTGCCCCCTTCTAACTATGGCTACACCTTC. It translates to CASSRRVPPSNYGYTF.